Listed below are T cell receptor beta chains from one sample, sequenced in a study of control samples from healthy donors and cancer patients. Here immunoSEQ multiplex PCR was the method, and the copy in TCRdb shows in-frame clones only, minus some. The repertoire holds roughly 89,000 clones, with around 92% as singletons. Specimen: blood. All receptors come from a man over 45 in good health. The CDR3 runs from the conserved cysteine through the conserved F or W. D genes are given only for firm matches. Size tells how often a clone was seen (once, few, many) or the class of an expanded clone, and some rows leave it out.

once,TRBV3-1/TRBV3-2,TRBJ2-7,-,CASRTQGGYEQYF,TGTGCCAGCAGAACCCAGGGAGGCTACGAGCAGTACTTC
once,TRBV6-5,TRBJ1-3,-,CASNMVGGNTIYF,TGTGCCAGCAATATGGTGGGGGGAAACACCATATATTTT
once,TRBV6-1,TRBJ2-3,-,CASSGSLSGDTDTQYF,TGTGCCAGCAGTGGGTCTCTAAGCGGAGACACAGATACGCAGTATTTT
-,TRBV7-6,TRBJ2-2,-,CASSRPTGRTGELFF,TGTGCCAGCAGCCGCCCCACAGGGCGCACCGGGGAGCTGTTTTTT
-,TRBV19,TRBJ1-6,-,CASSITSQTPLHF,TGTGCCAGTAGTATAACCAGTCAGACACCCCTCCACTTT
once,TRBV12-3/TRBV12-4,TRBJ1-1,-,CASSNGNNVFF,TGTGCCAGCAGTAACGGTAACAACGTTTTCTTT
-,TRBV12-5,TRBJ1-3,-,CASGLGQGNTIYF,TGTGCTAGTGGTTTAGGACAGGGAAACACCATATATTTT
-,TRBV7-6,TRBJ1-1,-,CASSLGPGLMNTEAFF,TGTGCCAGCAGCTTAGGTCCAGGGTTGATGAACACTGAAGCTTTCTTT
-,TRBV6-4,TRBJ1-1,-,CASSDFEWGKAFF,TGTGCCAGCAGTGACTTCGAGTGGGGCAAAGCTTTCTTT
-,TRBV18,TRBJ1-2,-,CASSASQGYYGYTF,TGTGCCAGCTCAGCGTCGCAAGGATACTATGGCTACACCTTC
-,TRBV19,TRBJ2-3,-,CASSMALGVIADTQYF,TGTGCCAGTAGTATGGCCCTGGGGGTTATCGCAGATACGCAGTATTTT
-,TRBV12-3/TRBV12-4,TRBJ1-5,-,CASSLQGNQPQHF,TGTGCCAGCAGCCTTCAGGGGAATCAGCCCCAGCATTTT
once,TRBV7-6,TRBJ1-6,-,CASSPMSAAGNSPLHF,TGTGCCAGCAGCCCGATGTCCGCGGCAGGGAATTCACCCCTCCACTTT
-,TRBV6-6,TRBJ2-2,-,CASAEDGRKTGELFF,TGTGCCAGCGCAGAGGACGGACGAAAAACCGGGGAGCTGTTTTTT
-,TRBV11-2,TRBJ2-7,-,CASSLGGNRNYEQYF,TGTGCCAGCAGCTTAGGTGGGAACAGGAACTACGAGCAGTACTTC
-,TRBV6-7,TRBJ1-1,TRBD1,CASSYTGAGQGASDTEAFF,TGTGCCAGCAGTTATACTGGGGCGGGACAGGGGGCCTCGGACACTGAAGCTTTCTTT
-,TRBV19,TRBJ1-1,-,CASSIGGTYTEAFF,TGTGCCAGTAGTATAGGTGGGACTTACACTGAAGCTTTCTTT
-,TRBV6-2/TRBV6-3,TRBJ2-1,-,CASSPRLWNEQFF,TGTGCCAGCAGCCCCCGATTATGGAATGAGCAGTTCTTC
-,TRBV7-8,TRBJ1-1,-,CASSRDSTEAFF,TGTGCCAGCAGCCGCGACAGCACTGAAGCTTTCTTT
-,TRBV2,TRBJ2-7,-,CASSVRGGYEQYF,TGTGCCAGCAGTGTGCGAGGAGGGTACGAGCAGTACTTC
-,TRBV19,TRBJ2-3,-,CASSIGGREAQYF,TGTGCCAGTAGTATCGGAGGCAGGGAAGCGCAGTATTTT
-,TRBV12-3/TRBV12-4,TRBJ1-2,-,CAGLGTGGYTF,TGTGCCGGGCTGGGAACTGGTGGCTACACCTTC
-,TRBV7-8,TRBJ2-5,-,CASSLERGPREAQYF,TGTGCCAGCAGCTTAGAAAGGGGGCCAAGGGAGGCCCAGTACTTC
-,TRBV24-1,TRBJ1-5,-,CATSDSRRGNQPQHF,TGTGCCACCAGTGATTCGCGGAGGGGCAATCAGCCCCAGCATTTT
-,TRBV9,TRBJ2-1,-,CASSVDNEQFF,TGTGCCAGCAGCGTCGATAATGAGCAGTTCTTC
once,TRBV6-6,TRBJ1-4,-,CASSMGGMEEKLFF,TGTGCCAGCAGTATGGGGGGGATGGAGGAAAAACTGTTTTTT
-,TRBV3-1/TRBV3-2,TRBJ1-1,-,CASSLNQHKKGFF,TGTGCCAGCAGCCTGAACCAGCACAAGAAGGGTTTCTTT
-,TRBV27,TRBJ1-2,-,CASSYDIKTAKYGYTF,TGTGCCAGCAGTTACGACATTAAGACAGCAAAGTATGGCTACACCTTC
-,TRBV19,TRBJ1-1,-,CASSIGQGSAEAFF,TGTGCCAGTAGTATAGGGCAGGGTAGTGCTGAAGCTTTCTTT
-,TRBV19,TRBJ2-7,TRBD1,CASGDRHYEQYF,TGTGCCAGTGGGGACAGACACTACGAGCAGTACTTC